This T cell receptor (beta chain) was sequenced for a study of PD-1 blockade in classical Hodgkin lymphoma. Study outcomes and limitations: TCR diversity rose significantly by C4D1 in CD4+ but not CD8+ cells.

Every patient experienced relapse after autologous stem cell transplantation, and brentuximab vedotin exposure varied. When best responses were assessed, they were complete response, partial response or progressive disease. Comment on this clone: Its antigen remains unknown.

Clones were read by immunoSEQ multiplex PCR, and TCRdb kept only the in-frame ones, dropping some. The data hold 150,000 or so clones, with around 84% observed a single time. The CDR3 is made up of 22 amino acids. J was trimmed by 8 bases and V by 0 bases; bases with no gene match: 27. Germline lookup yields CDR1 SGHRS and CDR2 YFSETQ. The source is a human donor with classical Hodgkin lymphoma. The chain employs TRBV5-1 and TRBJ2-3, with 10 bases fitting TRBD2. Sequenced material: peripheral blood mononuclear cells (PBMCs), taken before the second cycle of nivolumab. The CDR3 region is CASSLAGRGPLLASGRVATQYF. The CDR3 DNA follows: TGCGCCAGCAGCTTGGCTGGCAGGGGACCCCTCTTAGCCAGCGGGAGGGTAGCTACGCAGTATTTT.